The subject of this entry is one TCR beta chain. Assay: immunoSEQ multiplex PCR; the TCRdb copy retains only in-frame clones and omits some. The sample lists about 1,000 clones; about 20% were seen once. The CDR3 sequence is 16 residues long. CDR1 is MNHGY and CDR2 is SAAAGT in the germline V gene. V was shortened by 6 bases and J by 0 bases, with 15 bases between the two germline ends. The record originates from a study of T cells in localized non-small cell lung cancer. Adjacent lung tissue lacking atypia was obtained at a distance of at least 2 cm from the tumor margin. This clonotype was sampled from a man aged 35-75 years with stage I lung adenocarcinoma. Specimen: normal lung tissue next to the tumor, collected before any cancer treatment. This chain connects TRBV6-8 to TRBJ1-3, with D unresolved. The CDR3: CASSPYVDSSGNTIYF. The CDR3 bases are TGTGCCAGCAGCCCGTACGTCGATAGCTCTGGAAACACCATATATTTT.